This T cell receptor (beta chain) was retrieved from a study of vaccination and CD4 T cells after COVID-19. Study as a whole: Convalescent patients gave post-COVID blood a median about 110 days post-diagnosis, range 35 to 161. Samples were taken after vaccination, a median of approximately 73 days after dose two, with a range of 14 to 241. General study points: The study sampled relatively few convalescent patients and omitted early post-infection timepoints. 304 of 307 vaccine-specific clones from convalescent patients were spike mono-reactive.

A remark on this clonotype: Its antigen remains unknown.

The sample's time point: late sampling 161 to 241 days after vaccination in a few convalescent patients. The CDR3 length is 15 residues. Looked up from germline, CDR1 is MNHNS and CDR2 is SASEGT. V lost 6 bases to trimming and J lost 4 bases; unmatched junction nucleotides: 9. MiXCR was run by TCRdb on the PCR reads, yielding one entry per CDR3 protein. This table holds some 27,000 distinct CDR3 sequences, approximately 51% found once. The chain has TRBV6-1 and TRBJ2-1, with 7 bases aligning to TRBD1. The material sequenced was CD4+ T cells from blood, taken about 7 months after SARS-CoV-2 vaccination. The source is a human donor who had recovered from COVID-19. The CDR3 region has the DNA TGTGCCAGCAGCCCGGCAGGGGGAGTGTACAATGAGCAGTTCTTC. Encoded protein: CASSPAGGVYNEQFF.